This passage covers 5 T cell receptor beta chains from one sample sequenced in a study of cytomegalovirus exposure and HLA in healthy donors. PCR primers comprised 60 Vbeta and 13 Jbeta primers. Assay: immunoSEQ multiplex PCR; the TCRdb copy retains only in-frame clones and omits some. The repertoire holds some 150,000 clones, approximately 80% seen once, with approximately 1.6% in the top ten. The specimen was PBMCs. The source of these receptors is a woman aged 25-40 years in good health and CMV-seronegative.

This clone turned up a few times. This sample also contains other DNA sequences that code for the same CDR3. This chain joins TRBV18 and TRBJ2-3; D uncertain. CDR1 and CDR2 from the germline V gene are KGHSH and LQKENI. Trimming took off 2 bases at V and 2 bases at J, with 5 bases between the two ends. There are 13 residues in the CDR3. For the CDR3, the DNA is TGTGCCAGCTCACCATCCATCACAGATACGCAGTATTTT. It yields the protein CASSPSITDTQYF.

This clone was recorded once. The J gene is TRBJ2-1, the V gene TRBV4-1, with TRBD2 matching over 8 bases. Unmatched junction bases numbered 6, after V lost 4 bases and J lost 1 base. This CDR3 region has 16 residues. Germline CDR1 and CDR2: MGHRA and YSYEKL. The CDR3 coding sequence is TGCGCCAGCAGCCTAAGGCGGGGGGCATCCTACAATGAGCAGTTCTTC. As protein: CASSLRRGASYNEQFF.

This clone was seen just once. The rearrangement uses TRBV6-1 and TRBJ2-7, with 10 bases aligning to TRBD2. The CDR3 runs 16 residues. V was clipped by 3 bases and J by 5 bases; unmatched bases: 10. Germline V gene sequence: CDR1 MNHNS, CDR2 SASEGT. CDR3 sequence (DNA): TGTGCCAGCAGTGATTTAAGCGGGAGGGCCGTCAACGAGCAGTACTTC. Translation gives CASSDLSGRAVNEQYF.

This clone was seen a handful of times. V is TRBV6-1 and J is TRBJ1-4; 8 bases map to TRBD1. CDR1 is MNHNS, CDR2 SASEGT, per germline. The CDR3 covers 15 residues. The trim removed 4 bases at V and 8 bases at J, leaving 9 bases unmatched. CDR3 nucleotides: TGTGCCAGCAGTGCCTCGACAGGGGTAGGGGAAAAACTGTTTTTT. It translates to CASSASTGVGEKLFF.

The DNA for the CDR3 is TGCGCCAGCAGCTTGGACCCCCAGGGCCAAGAGACCCAGTACTTC. Translating gives CASSLDPQGQETQYF. This sequence joins TRBV5-1 and TRBJ2-5; tentative D call: TRBD1 (5 bases). Germline loops: CDR1 SGHRS, CDR2 YFSETQ. The V gene lost 0 bases and the J gene lost 1 base, with 10 bases spanning the gap. This CDR3 is built from 15 residues. Full variable domain (outside the CDR3, taken from reference TRBV5-1 and TRBJ2-5): KAGVTQTPRYLIKTRGQQVTLSCSPISGHRSVSWYQQTPGQGLQFLFEYFSETQRNKGNFPGRFSGRQFSNSRSEMNVSTLELGDSALYLCASSLDPQGQETQYFGPGTRLLVL.